Here is one T cell receptor (beta chain) with its context. Its antigen is undetermined. The sample carries other DNA sequences with the same CDR3. These data come from a study of cytomegalovirus exposure and HLA in healthy donors. Study-wide results and caveats: 150 or so TCR beta chains were listed as cytomegalovirus-associated. Most TCR sequences showed up rarely, but some public TCRs showed up in many donors. In a later analysis, HLA-associated beta chains showed higher expansion and lower generation probabilities than comparable chains.

In the PCR, 60 Vbeta and 13 Jbeta primers were used. TCRdb's table, derived via immunoSEQ multiplex PCR, lists solely in-frame clones and lacks some. The data show some 130,000 clones, 75% seen once. Germline loops: CDR1 SGHRS, CDR2 YFSETQ. The CDR3 extends over 13 amino acids. V gave up 0 bases and J gave up 2 bases, with 5 bases separating them. V usage is TRBV5-1 and J usage is TRBJ1-1, with no clear D. Specimen: PBMCs. The sequence was collected from a man younger than 40 in good health and CMV-seronegative. In nucleotides, the CDR3 is TGCGCCAGCAGCTTGGACAGAAACACTGAAGCTTTCTTT. Translation gives CASSLDRNTEAFF.